This TCR beta chain was sequenced for a study of blood T cell repertoires in COVID-19. Study at large: The United States, Italy and Spain were the sources of the acute and convalescent COVID-19 samples.

This clone occurred once. Source study methods: The authors estimated nucleated cell counts from reference gene primer amplification. Produced via immunoSEQ multiplex PCR; TCRdb's table is partial and in-frame only. V, J and clone size derive from that table, while D and trimming were established from the DNA sequence. In the table there are roughly 97,000 clones, approximately 90% of which are singletons. The V segment lost 0 bases and the J segment 5 bases; nucleotides outside the gene matches: 7. Germline values: CDR1 MNHEY, CDR2 SMNVEV (reference sequence). The CDR3 covers 17 residues. Sequencing was done on a sample of peripheral blood. The clonotype was recovered from a man aged 60 to 69 with acute or convalescent COVID-19. The V call is TRBV27, the J call TRBJ2-5, with 12 positions matching TRBD2. CDR3 DNA: TGTGCCAGCAGTTTATCCCCACTAGCGGGGGGTGGGGAGACCCAGTACTTC. This sequence encodes CASSLSPLAGGGETQYF.